This T cell receptor (beta chain) was sequenced during a study of radiotherapy plus CTLA-4 blockade in lung cancer (dated by TCRdb to 2016 to 2018). Regarding the study in general: Objective responses occurred in about 20% of enrolled patients, and 31% achieved disease control.

This clone appeared once. Its antigen has not been determined. No much larger clone is present one base from it, and per-base qualities are unavailable. The CDR3, cysteine through phenylalanine, is 12 amino acids long. CDR3 DNA only is kept here, 36 bases in frame from base 1. CDR1 SGDLS and CDR2 YYNGEE were looked up in the germline V gene. V drops 0 bases and J drops 5 bases, leaving 6 bases in between. Receptor libraries were prepared by the immunoSEQ multiplex PCR assay. In its TCRdb copy, this immuneACCESS table keeps in-frame sequences only and misses some clones. Where compared with another copy, unresolved V genes explain less than half of these, and the others have no known cause. The sample table shows 45,000 to 60,000 clones, and approximately 78% are seen once. Approximately 3.5% of the sample is taken by the ten largest. In this study, focal radiation therapy paired with CTLA-4 blockade (ipilimumab) was tested in patients who had chemo-refractory metastatic non-small-cell lung cancer.

Broad study findings and their caveats: TCR clones derived from tumors expanded in peripheral blood after treatment with radiotherapy and ipilimumab. Increased serum interferon-beta after radiation, together with early dynamic changes in blood T cell clones, were reported to be the strongest predictors of response.

The receptor was derived from a human donor with non-small cell lung cancer who had stable disease on radiotherapy plus ipilimumab. The chain is assembled from TRBV9 and TRBJ2-7; the D gene is not confidently resolved. The sample here was peripheral blood, taken from a patient treated with radiotherapy plus ipilimumab. CDR3 region: CASSVGQNEQYF. In nucleotide form, the sequence is TGTGCCAGCAGCGTAGGGCAGAACGAGCAGTACTTC.